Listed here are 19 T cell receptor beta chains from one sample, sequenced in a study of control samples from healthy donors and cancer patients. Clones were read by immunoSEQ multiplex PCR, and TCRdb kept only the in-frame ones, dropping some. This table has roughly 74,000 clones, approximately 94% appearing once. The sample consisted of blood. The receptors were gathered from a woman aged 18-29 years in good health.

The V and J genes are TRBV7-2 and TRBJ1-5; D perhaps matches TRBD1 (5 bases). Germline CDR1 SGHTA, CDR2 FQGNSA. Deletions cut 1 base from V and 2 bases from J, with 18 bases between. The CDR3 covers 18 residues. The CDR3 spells CASSLERWDQTRNQPQHF. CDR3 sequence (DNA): TGTGCCAGCAGCTTAGAACGGTGGGACCAGACCCGCAATCAGCCCCAGCATTTT. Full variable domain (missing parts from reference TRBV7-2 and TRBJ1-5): GAGVSQSPSNKVTEKGKDVELRCDPISGHTALYWYRQSLGQGLEFLIYFQGNSAPDKSGLPSDRFSAERTGGSVSTLTIQRTQQEDSAVYLCASSLERWDQTRNQPQHFGDGTRLSIL.

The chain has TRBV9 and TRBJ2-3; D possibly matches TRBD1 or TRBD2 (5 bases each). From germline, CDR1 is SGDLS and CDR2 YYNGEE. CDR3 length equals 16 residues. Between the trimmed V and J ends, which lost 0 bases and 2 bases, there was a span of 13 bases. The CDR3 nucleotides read TGTGCCAGCAGCGTAGGAGGGGCCGGCCCCACAGATACGCAGTATTTT. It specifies CASSVGGAGPTDTQYF.

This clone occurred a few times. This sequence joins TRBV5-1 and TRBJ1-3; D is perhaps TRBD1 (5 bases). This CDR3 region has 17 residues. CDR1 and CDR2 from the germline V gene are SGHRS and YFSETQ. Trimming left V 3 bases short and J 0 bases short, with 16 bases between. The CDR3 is CASSWLPDTYSGNTIYF. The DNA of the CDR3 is TGCGCCAGCAGCTGGCTACCGGACACATACTCTGGAAACACCATATATTTT.

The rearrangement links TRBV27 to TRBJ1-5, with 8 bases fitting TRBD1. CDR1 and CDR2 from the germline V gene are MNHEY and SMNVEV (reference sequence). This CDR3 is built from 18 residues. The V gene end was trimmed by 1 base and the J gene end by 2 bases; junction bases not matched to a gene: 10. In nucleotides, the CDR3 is TGTGCCAGCAGTTTATGGGCCTCAGGGGGCGTCGGCAATCAGCCCCAGCATTTT. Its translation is CASSLWASGGVGNQPQHF.

This CDR3 is CASSQGITDSSSYNSPLHF. The CDR3 region has the DNA TGTGCCAGCAGCCAAGGTATTACAGATTCTAGCTCCTATAATTCACCCCTCCACTTT. The genes are TRBV14 and TRBJ1-6; D remains ambiguous. The CDR3 sequence is 19 residues long. Germline V gives CDR1 SGHDN, CDR2 FVKESK. V lost 1 base and J lost 0, with 16 bases in between.

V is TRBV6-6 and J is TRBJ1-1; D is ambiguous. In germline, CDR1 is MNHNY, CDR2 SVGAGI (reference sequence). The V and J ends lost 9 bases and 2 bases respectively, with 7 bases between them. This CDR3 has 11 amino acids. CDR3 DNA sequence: TGTGCCAGTGTTGGAAACACTGAAGCTTTCTTT. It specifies CASVGNTEAFF.

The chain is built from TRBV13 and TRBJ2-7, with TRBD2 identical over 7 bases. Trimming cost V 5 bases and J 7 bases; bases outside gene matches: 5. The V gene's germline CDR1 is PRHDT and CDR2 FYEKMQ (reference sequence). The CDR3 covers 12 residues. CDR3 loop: CASSLPGREQYF. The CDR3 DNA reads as TGTGCCAGCAGCCTACCCGGGAGGGAGCAGTACTTC.

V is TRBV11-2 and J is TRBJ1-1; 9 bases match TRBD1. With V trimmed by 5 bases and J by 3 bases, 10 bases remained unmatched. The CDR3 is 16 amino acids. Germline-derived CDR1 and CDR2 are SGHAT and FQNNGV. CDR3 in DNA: TGTGCCAGCAGCCCCGGGACAGGGTATTTCGACACTGAAGCTTTCTTT. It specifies CASSPGTGYFDTEAFF.

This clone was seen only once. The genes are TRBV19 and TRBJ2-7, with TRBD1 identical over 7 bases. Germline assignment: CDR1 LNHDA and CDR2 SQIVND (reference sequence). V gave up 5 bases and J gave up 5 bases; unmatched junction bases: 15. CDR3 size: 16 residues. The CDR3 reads CASSHSSGQRPNEQYF. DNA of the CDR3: TGTGCCAGTAGTCACTCATCGGGACAGAGGCCAAACGAGCAGTACTTC.

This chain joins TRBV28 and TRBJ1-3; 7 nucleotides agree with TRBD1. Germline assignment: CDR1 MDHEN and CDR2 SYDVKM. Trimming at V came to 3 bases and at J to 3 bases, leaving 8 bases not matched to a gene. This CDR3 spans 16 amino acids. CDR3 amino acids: CASSLGWQGGGNTIYF. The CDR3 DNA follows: TGTGCCAGCAGTTTGGGCTGGCAGGGGGGTGGAAACACCATATATTTT.

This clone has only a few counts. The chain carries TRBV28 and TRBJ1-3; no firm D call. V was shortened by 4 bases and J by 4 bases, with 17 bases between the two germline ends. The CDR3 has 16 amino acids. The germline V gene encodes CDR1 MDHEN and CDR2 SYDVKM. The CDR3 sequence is CASSSFRASAGNTIYF. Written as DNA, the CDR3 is TGTGCCAGCAGTTCTTTCAGAGCCTCAGCGGGAAACACCATATATTTT.

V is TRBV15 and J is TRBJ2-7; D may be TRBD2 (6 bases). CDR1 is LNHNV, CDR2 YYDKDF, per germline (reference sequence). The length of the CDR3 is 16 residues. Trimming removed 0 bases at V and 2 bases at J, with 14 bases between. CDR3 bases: TGTGCCACCAGCAGAGATCCCCCCGGGAGCGCCTACGAGCAGTACTTC. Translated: CATSRDPPGSAYEQYF. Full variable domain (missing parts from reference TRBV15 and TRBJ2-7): DAMVIQNPRYQVTQFGKPVTLSCSQTLNHNVMYWYQQKSSQAPKLLFHYYDKDFNNEADTPDNFQSRRPNTSFCFLDIRSPGLGDTAMYLCATSRDPPGSAYEQYFGPGTRLTVT.

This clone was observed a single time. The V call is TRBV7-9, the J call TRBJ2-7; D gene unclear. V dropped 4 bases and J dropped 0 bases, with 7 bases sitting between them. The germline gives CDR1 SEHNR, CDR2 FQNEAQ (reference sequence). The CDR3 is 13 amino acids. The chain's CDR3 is CASSSRSSYEQYF. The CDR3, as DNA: TGTGCCAGCAGCTCTCGGAGCTCCTACGAGCAGTACTTC.

CDR3 amino acids: CASSLFIGGPSYNEQFF. The CDR3 coding sequence is TGCGCCAGCAGCTTGTTTATAGGGGGCCCCTCCTACAATGAGCAGTTCTTC. The chain is built from TRBV5-1 and TRBJ2-1; 7 nucleotides match TRBD1. Germline CDR1 SGHRS, CDR2 YFSETQ. J lost 0 bases, V lost 1 base, and 7 bases had no gene match. This CDR3 region has 17 residues.

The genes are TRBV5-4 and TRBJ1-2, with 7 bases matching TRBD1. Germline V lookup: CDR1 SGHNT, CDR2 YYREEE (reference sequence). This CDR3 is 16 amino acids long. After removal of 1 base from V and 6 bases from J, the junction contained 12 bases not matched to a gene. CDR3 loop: CASSLRTGLIGDGYTF. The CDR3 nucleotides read TGTGCCAGCAGCTTGCGGACAGGCCTTATTGGGGATGGCTACACCTTC.

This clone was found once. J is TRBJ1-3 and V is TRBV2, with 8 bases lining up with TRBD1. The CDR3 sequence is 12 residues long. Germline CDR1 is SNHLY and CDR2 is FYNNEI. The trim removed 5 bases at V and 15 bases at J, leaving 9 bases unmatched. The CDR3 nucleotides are TGTGCCAGCAGTCACGGCGACAGGGGCCGATATTTT. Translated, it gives CASSHGDRGRYF.

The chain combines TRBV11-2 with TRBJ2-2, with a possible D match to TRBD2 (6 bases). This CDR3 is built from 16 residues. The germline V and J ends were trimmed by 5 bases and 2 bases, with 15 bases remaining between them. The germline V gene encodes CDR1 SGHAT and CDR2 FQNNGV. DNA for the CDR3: TGTGCCAGCAGCCCGATACGGGACTTTAACACCGGGGAGCTGTTTTTT. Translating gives CASSPIRDFNTGELFF.

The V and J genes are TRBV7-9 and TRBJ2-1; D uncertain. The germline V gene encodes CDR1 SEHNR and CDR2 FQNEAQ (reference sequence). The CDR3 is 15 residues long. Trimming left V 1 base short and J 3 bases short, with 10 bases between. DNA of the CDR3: TGTGCCAGCAGCTTAGGTCGAAGGGTCTACAATGAGCAGTTCTTC. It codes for CASSLGRRVYNEQFF.

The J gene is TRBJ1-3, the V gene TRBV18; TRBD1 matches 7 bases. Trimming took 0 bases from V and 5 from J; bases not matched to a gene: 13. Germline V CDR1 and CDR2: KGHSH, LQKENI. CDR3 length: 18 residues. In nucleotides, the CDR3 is TGTGCCAGCTCACCACCGGCTATCCGGGACAGTAGAAGAAACACCATATATTTT. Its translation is CASSPPAIRDSRRNTIYF.